This T cell receptor (beta chain) was recorded in a study of shared clonotypes between healthy human individuals. Sequenced by immunoSEQ multiplex PCR; TCRdb stores in-frame clones only, minus some. The table records approximately 2,000,000 clones, 85% to 95% of them present only once. This clone was seen only a few times. Its matching antigen is unknown. Study-wide results and limits: Naive subsets generally had larger estimated richness than memory subsets.

The CDR3 loop spans 14 amino acids. V gave up 8 bases and J gave up 0 bases, with 11 bases separating them. The germline V gene has CDR1 ENHRY and CDR2 SYGVKD. Sequenced input: naive CD4+ T cells from PBMCs. Indicated subset: CD45RA+ positively selected. This chain connects TRBV10-3 to TRBJ1-5; D unresolved. This TCR derives from a man in his late teens or twenties in good health. Some clones in this sample may be carry-over from other donors' samples. Written as DNA, the CDR3 is TGTGCCATCGGACGGCCCTATAGCAATCAGCCCCAGCATTTT. It translates to CAIGRPYSNQPQHF.